The 14 T cell receptor beta chains below were found in one sample sequenced in a study of blood T cell repertoires in COVID-19. Using immunoSEQ multiplex PCR, the repertoire was profiled, and TCRdb retains in-frame clones only, with some absent. The table lists 200,000 or so clones, more than 85% of them singletons. The sequenced sample was peripheral blood. All receptors derive from a middle-aged man with active or convalescent COVID-19.

DNA for the CDR3: TGTGCCAGCAGCCCGCGGAGTCAAGCTTTCTTT. It specifies CASSPRSQAFF. This chain joins TRBV12-3 or TRBV12-4 and TRBJ1-1, with D uncertain. Deletions cut 6 bases from V and 9 bases from J, with 11 bases between. The CDR3 is 11 residues long.

The V gene is TRBV7-2, the J gene TRBJ2-3; D gene uncertain. Germline CDR1 is SGHTA and CDR2 is FQGNSA. Trimming took 1 base from V and 1 from J, leaving 9 bases between them. This CDR3 has 15 residues. The CDR3 region is CASSLGLGGTDTQYF. In nucleotides, the CDR3 is TGTGCCAGCAGCTTAGGGCTAGGAGGCACAGATACGCAGTATTTT.

The chain combines TRBV5-1 with TRBJ1-6, with a possible D match to TRBD1 (6 bases). CDR3 length equals 16 residues. Trimming pared 4 bases from V and 7 bases from J, leaving 18 bases between. The germline V gene encodes CDR1 SGHRS and CDR2 YFSETQ. The CDR3 spells CASSPKGGALNSPLHF. The CDR3 DNA is TGCGCCAGCAGCCCGAAGGGGGGGGCTTTAAATTCACCCCTCCACTTT.

V and J are TRBV19 and TRBJ1-5; D is undetermined. The CDR3 consists of 15 residues. In germline, CDR1 is LNHDA, CDR2 SQIVND (reference sequence). Trimming pared 3 bases from V and 6 bases from J, leaving 15 bases between. The CDR3 DNA follows: TGTGCCAGTAGTATCGGGTCACGGGGTCTTCAGCCCCAGCATTTT. It codes for CASSIGSRGLQPQHF.

The rearrangement uses TRBV6-4 and TRBJ2-3, with D perhaps matching TRBD2 (7 bases). Germline CDR1 reads MRHNA; CDR2 reads SNTAGT. The length of the CDR3 is 15 residues. Trimming took 2 bases from V and 4 from J, leaving 13 bases between them. The CDR3 DNA reads as TGTGCCAGCAGTGACAGGGCGGGGGCCTCAGATACGCAGTATTTT. It codes for CASSDRAGASDTQYF.

V gene TRBV19 combines with J gene TRBJ1-1; no definite D call. With 1 base removed from V and 7 bases from J, the gap between germline ends came to 13 bases. Germline CDR1 reads LNHDA; CDR2 reads SQIVND (reference sequence). CDR3 size: 14 residues. The CDR3 spells CASSIVSSAYEAFF. The CDR3 bases are TGTGCCAGTAGTATAGTTTCCAGCGCATATGAAGCTTTCTTT.

This clone was detected once. The chain employs TRBV9 and TRBJ2-3; a possible D gene is TRBD2 (5 bases). The CDR3 length is 14 residues. Germline assignment: CDR1 SGDLS and CDR2 YYNGEE. V lost 0 bases to trimming and J lost 3 bases, with 8 bases between them. The chain's CDR3 is CASSVEPGTDTQYF. CDR3 nucleotides: TGTGCCAGCAGCGTAGAGCCGGGGACAGATACGCAGTATTTT.

This clone appeared once. The genes are TRBV6-5 and TRBJ2-7; tentative D call: TRBD1 (6 bases). The CDR3 is 15 amino acids. The germline gives CDR1 MNHEY, CDR2 SVGAGI. The germline V and J ends were trimmed by 3 bases and 3 bases, with 15 bases remaining between them. The CDR3 nucleotides are TGTGCCAGCAGTTATAGAACGGGACAAGACTACGAGCAGTACTTC. Residues: CASSYRTGQDYEQYF.

The chain carries TRBV5-6 and TRBJ2-1, with 12 bases aligning to TRBD2. With 3 bases clipped from V and 10 bases from J, the junction kept 5 bases outside the gene matches. CDR1 and CDR2 (germline): SGHDT, YYEEEE. CDR3 length: 14 amino acids. The CDR3 coding sequence is TGTGCCAGCAGCTCGGCGACTAGCGGGAGAGAGCAGTTCTTC. It specifies CASSSATSGREQFF.

V is TRBV27 and J is TRBJ2-7; 8 bases match TRBD1. V gave up 3 bases and J gave up 1 base; unmatched junction bases: 2. The CDR3 is 14 amino acids. Germline CDR1 reads MNHEY; CDR2 reads SMNVEV (reference sequence). The CDR3 coding sequence is TGTGCCAGCAGTTTGGGGACAGGATCCTACGAGCAGTACTTC. This gives the protein CASSLGTGSYEQYF.

This clone turned up a few times. The same CDR3 can be traced to other DNA sequences in this sample. The chain employs TRBV28 and TRBJ1-5; D not resolved. The germline V gene has CDR1 MDHEN and CDR2 SYDVKM. The CDR3 runs to 15 residues. With 3 bases removed from V and 2 bases from J, the gap between germline ends came to 11 bases. CDR3 sequence (DNA): TGTGCCAGCAGTTTCTCAGGATGGGGCAATCAGCCCCAGCATTTT. Residues: CASSFSGWGNQPQHF.

V is TRBV29-1 and J is TRBJ1-4; D not resolved. Per the germline V gene, CDR1 is SQVTM and CDR2 is ANQGSEA. The V and J ends lost 6 bases and 0 bases respectively, with 14 bases between them. CDR3 length equals 15 residues. For the CDR3, the DNA is TGCAGCGTCAGGATCTTATCCCCAACTAATGAAAAACTGTTTTTT. Protein product: CSVRILSPTNEKLFF.

For this clone: Since no conserved phenylalanine or tryptophan closes the CDR3, a read error is the likely cause. The DNA is omitted, as the CDR3 cannot be located on it reliably, and the CDR3 follows TCRdb's listing. The V and J genes are TRBV2 and TRBJ2-7; the listed D gene, TRBD2, was not tested against the DNA. CDR1 and CDR2 (germline): SNHLY, FYNNEI. Both ends counted, the CDR3 spans 12 residues. CDR3 region: CASSVQASGGFL.

The chain combines TRBV2 with TRBJ1-6, with 7 bases that match TRBD1. The junction had 7 bases not matched to a gene; V was cut back by 11 bases and J by 0 bases. CDR3 length equals 15 residues. Germline V gene lookup returns CDR1 SNHLY and CDR2 FYNNEI. CDR3 loop: CAAQTGSSYNSPLHF. The CDR3, as DNA: TGTGCCGCACAGACAGGGAGCTCCTATAATTCACCCCTCCACTTT.